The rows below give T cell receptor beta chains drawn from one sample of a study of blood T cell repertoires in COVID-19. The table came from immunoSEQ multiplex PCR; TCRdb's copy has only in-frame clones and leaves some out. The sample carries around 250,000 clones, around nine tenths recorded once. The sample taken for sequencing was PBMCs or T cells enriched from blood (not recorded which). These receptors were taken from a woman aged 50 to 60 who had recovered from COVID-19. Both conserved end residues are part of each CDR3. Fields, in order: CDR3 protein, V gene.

CDR3 protein: CASSLAREASGREETQYF; V gene: TRBV5-6
CDR3 protein: CATSRGVSGSGIQETQYF; V gene: TRBV15
CDR3 protein: CAPRTSGKETQYF; V gene: TRBV6-4
CDR3 protein: CASRLLVLGGADTQYF; V gene: TRBV12-2
CDR3 protein: CAISETSGGYEQYF; V gene: TRBV10-3
CDR3 protein: CASTKNSRDKAFF; V gene: TRBV27
CDR3 protein: CASSSRLLYSNQPQHF; V gene: TRBV5-5
CDR3 protein: CASRGQGDRQPQHF; V gene: TRBV2
CDR3 protein: CASSPGTEARNTIYF; V gene: TRBV3-1/TRBV3-2
CDR3 protein: CASRPGTGAETQYF; V gene: TRBV6-2/TRBV6-3
CDR3 protein: CSPVRSDTQYF; V gene: TRBV20-1
CDR3 protein: CASWDRNQPQHF; V gene: TRBV28
CDR3 protein: CASSIAEGTEAFF; V gene: TRBV19
CDR3 protein: CASSQDQREAAHEQYF; V gene: TRBV4-1
CDR3 protein: CASSSPPGLVSGELFF; V gene: TRBV11-2
CDR3 protein: CASSRGLLTDTQYF; V gene: TRBV5-8
CDR3 protein: CASSPQGLGTDTQYF; V gene: TRBV7-3
CDR3 protein: CASSSITSARGNEQFF; V gene: TRBV27
CDR3 protein: CASSTQGAGTEAFF; V gene: TRBV5-1
CDR3 protein: CSVGQYEQYF; V gene: TRBV29-1
CDR3 protein: CASRYDRGGMSSWFNEQFF; V gene: TRBV28
CDR3 protein: CASSQIRRGLAGVGADTQYF; V gene: TRBV14
CDR3 protein: CASSRAGVTGELFF; V gene: TRBV19
CDR3 protein: CSVRRDRNTGELFF; V gene: TRBV29-1
CDR3 protein: CASRDRDRSYSNQPQHF; V gene: TRBV28
CDR3 protein: CATSRVPAGGTDTQYF; V gene: TRBV15
CDR3 protein: CASSTLAGGSYEQYF; V gene: TRBV19
CDR3 protein: CASSIQGTTNEKLFF; V gene: TRBV7-9
CDR3 protein: CASSLRNYMNTEAFF; V gene: TRBV5-8
CDR3 protein: CASSRDRLGNQPQHF; V gene: TRBV7-2
CDR3 protein: CASSPGLTVYNEQFF; V gene: TRBV18
CDR3 protein: CASSLYGQGNEQFF; V gene: TRBV7-2
CDR3 protein: CAWSQPGQGRLQPQHF; V gene: TRBV30
CDR3 protein: CASSRIRDRDNSPLHF; V gene: TRBV28
CDR3 protein: CASSRGAGGPDTQYF; V gene: TRBV4-3
CDR3 protein: CASSLASTGGSSPLHF; V gene: TRBV27